The present T cell receptor (beta chain) was sequenced within a study of monozygotic twins with inflammatory bowel disease. CDR3 length equals 14 residues. Per germline, CDR1 SGHRS and CDR2 YFSETQ. A template switching step added UMIs, each with a 6-nucleotide sample barcode. TCRdb processed the 5' RACE reads again and assigns one entry to each CDR3 protein, with no DNA. The sample totals around 200,000 distinct CDR3 sequences. The sequence was collected from a human donor with ulcerative colitis or Crohn's disease, or a healthy co-twin of an affected twin (not recorded which). The material sequenced was blood. The chain has TRBV5-1 and TRBJ1-4. The CDR3 here is CASSQMWTNEKLFF. The full variable domain, with the rest looked up from reference TRBV5-1 and TRBJ1-4, is KAGVTQTPRYLIKTRGQQVTLSCSPISGHRSVSWYQQTPGQGLQFLFEYFSETQRNKGNFPGRFSGRQFSNSRSEMNVSTLELGDSALYLCASSQMWTNEKLFFGSGTQLSVL.